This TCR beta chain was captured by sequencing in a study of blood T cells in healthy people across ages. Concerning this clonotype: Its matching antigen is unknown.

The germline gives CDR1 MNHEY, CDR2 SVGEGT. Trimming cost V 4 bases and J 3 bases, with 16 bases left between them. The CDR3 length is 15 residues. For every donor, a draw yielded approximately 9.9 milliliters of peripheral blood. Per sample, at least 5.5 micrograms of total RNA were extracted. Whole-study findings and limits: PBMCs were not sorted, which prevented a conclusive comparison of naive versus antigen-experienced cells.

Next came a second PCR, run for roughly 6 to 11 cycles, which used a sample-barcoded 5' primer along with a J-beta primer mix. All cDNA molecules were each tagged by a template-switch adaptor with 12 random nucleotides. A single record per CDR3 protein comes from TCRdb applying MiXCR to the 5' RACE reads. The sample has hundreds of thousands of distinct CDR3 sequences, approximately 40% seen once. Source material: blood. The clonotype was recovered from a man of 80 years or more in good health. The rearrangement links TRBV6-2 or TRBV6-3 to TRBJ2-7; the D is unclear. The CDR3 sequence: CASSWNPAGVYEQYF. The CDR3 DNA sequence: TGTGCCAGCAGTTGGAACCCGGCAGGCGTCTACGAGCAGTACTTC.